This TCR beta chain was recovered during a study of blood T cell repertoires in COVID-19. In the study overall: The United States, Italy and Spain were the sources of the acute and convalescent COVID-19 samples. T cells, B-cell-depleted T cells, or PBMCs provided the cDNA or gDNA that served as material.

Only one count was recorded for this clone. In the source study's methods: Estimated nucleated cell counts came from reference gene primer amplification. The data were produced by immunoSEQ multiplex PCR, yet TCRdb's version contains in-frame clones alone and is incomplete. The DNA gave D and trimming, while V, J and clone size come from that table. The table lists tens of thousands of clones, approximately 85% of them singletons. The length of the CDR3 is 15 residues. Looked up from germline, CDR1 is LNHNV and CDR2 is YYDKDF (reference sequence). The V gene lost 4 bases and the J gene lost 4 bases, with 16 bases spanning the gap.

Material: peripheral blood. This receptor was identified in a man aged 45-65 years with active COVID-19. The V and J genes are TRBV15 and TRBJ2-5, with a weak D call TRBD1 (5 bases). CDR3 in DNA: TGTGCCACCAGCAAAAATCCCACAGGTTTAGAGACCCAGTACTTC. Encoded protein: CATSKNPTGLETQYF.